A selection of T cell receptor beta chains follows, all from one sample in a study of T cells in Graves' hyperthyroidism and ophthalmopathy. TCRdb recomputed calls from the multiplex PCR reads with MiXCR, one row per CDR3 protein. The sample carries approximately 480,000 distinct CDR3 sequences, 20% to 25% recorded once. Specimen: blood. Receptor source: a man younger than 30 with Graves' hyperthyroidism. Both conserved end residues are part of each CDR3. The D gene is left open where the match is weak. Rows give clone size only sometimes, using once, few, many, or a class for an expanded clone.

abundance,d_gene,v_gene,j_gene,CDR3aa,CDR3nt
many,TRBD1,TRBV28,TRBJ1-2,CASSSGTVFGYTF,TGTGCCAGCAGTTCCGGGACAGTTTTTGGCTACACCTTC
many,TRBD1,TRBV5-1,TRBJ2-4,CASSFGQDDIQYF,TGCGCCAGCAGCTTCGGACAGGATGACATTCAGTACTTC
many,-,TRBV2,TRBJ1-5,CASRTSLSPQHF,TGTGCCAGCAGGACAAGTCTGTCGCCCCAGCATTTT
-,-,TRBV6-4,TRBJ1-3,CASSRLSFSEENTIYF,TGTGCCAGCAGTAGACTGTCGTTCTCTGAGGAAAACACCATATATTTT
many,-,TRBV15,TRBJ2-7,CATSRDRHRANEQYF,TGTGCCACCAGCAGAGATCGGCACAGGGCGAACGAGCAGTACTTC
few,TRBD1,TRBV6-1,TRBJ2-4,CASNRQGVGIQYF,TGTGCCAGCAATCGCCAGGGGGTTGGCATTCAGTACTTC
many,TRBD2,TRBV5-1,TRBJ2-2,CASSPPGLAGAGELFF,TGCGCCAGCAGCCCTCCGGGACTAGCGGGTGCGGGGGAGCTGTTTTTT
many,TRBD1,TRBV5-1,TRBJ1-2,CASSAGQGDVDTF,TGCGCCAGCAGCGCCGGACAGGGGGATGTTGACACCTTC
few,TRBD1,TRBV6-5,TRBJ2-7,CASSYSTGVGYEQYF,TGTGCCAGCAGTTACTCGACAGGGGTGGGGTACGAGCAGTACTTC
many,TRBD1,TRBV20-1,TRBJ1-5,CSARDSDRANQPQHF,TGCAGTGCTAGAGATAGCGACAGGGCTAATCAGCCCCAGCATTTT
few,-,TRBV7-9,TRBJ2-7,CASSVQGRAYEQYF,TGTGCCAGCAGCGTCCAGGGGAGAGCCTACGAGCAGTACTTC
many,-,TRBV29-1,TRBJ2-7,CSVARSGLSYEQYF,TGCAGCGTTGCAAGGAGTGGATTATCCTACGAGCAGTACTTC
many,TRBD1,TRBV10-2,TRBJ1-2,CASSGQGKGAYGYTF,TGCGCCAGCAGTGGTCAGGGCAAGGGGGCCTATGGCTACACCTTC
-,TRBD1,TRBV28,TRBJ1-1,CASSPHSGGVNTEAFF,TGTGCCAGCAGTCCTCATTCAGGGGGCGTGAACACTGAAGCTTTCTTT
-,-,TRBV4-2,TRBJ1-1,CASSPGGALLNTEAFF,TGTGCCAGCAGCCCCGGGGGGGCCCTTTTGAACACTGAAGCTTTCTTT
few,TRBD1,TRBV4-1,TRBJ2-7,CASSQDRAGTGLFF,TGCGCCAGCAGCCAAGATCGAGCCGGGACAGGGCTTTTTTTC
many,-,TRBV28,TRBJ2-5,CASSSQDSSETQYF,TGTGCCAGCAGTTCCCAGGACAGTTCGGAGACCCAGTACTTC
many,-,TRBV5-5,TRBJ1-5,CASSSRHSNQPQHF,TGTGCCAGCAGCTCGAGACACAGCAATCAGCCCCAGCATTTT
few,TRBD2,TRBV2,TRBJ2-3,CAIRGGADTQYF,TGTGCCATTCGTGGGGGGGCAGATACGCAGTATTTT
many,TRBD1,TRBV12-3/TRBV12-4,TRBJ2-7,CASSQQGVTYEQYF,TGTGCCAGCAGTCAACAGGGGGTTACCTACGAGCAGTACTTC
few,-,TRBV5-1,TRBJ2-3,CASSLWVHTDTQYF,TGCGCCAGCAGCTTGTGGGTACACACAGATACGCAGTATTTT
many,-,TRBV6-1,TRBJ1-1,CASSSDTQNTEAFF,TGTGCCAGCAGCTCAGACACCCAGAACACTGAAGCTTTCTTT
few,-,TRBV7-2,TRBJ1-2,CASPPGQGYYGYTF,TGTGCCAGCCCTCCCGGGCAGGGCTATTATGGCTACACCTTC
few,-,TRBV30,TRBJ2-7,CAWSWGLTGEQYF,TGTGCCTGGAGTTGGGGCCTTACGGGGGAGCAGTACTTC
many,-,TRBV2,TRBJ1-1,CASSVVTGSEAFF,TGTGCCAGCAGTGTGGTTACAGGCTCTGAAGCTTTCTTT
many,-,TRBV28,TRBJ2-7,CASSFPDSHEQYF,TGTGCCAGCAGTTTTCCGGACAGCCACGAGCAGTACTTC
-,-,TRBV4-2,TRBJ1-1,CASSQDFGTEAFF,TGTGCCAGCAGCCAAGATTTCGGGACTGAAGCTTTCTTT
-,TRBD2,TRBV9,TRBJ2-7,CASSVGTSGTYEQYF,TGTGCCAGCAGCGTAGGGACTAGCGGTACCTACGAGCAGTACTTC
many,-,TRBV6-5,TRBJ1-2,CASSPKADRPTF,TGTGCCAGCAGCCCCAAGGCAGACCGTCCCACCTTC
many,-,TRBV9,TRBJ1-2,CASSVARQNYGYTF,TGTGCCAGCAGCGTAGCACGGCAGAACTATGGCTACACCTTC
few,-,TRBV6-1,TRBJ1-1,CASGKATHTEAFF,TGTGCCAGCGGGAAGGCGACGCACACTGAAGCTTTCTTT
many,-,TRBV11-1,TRBJ1-1,CASSATGAPLGLDTEAFF,TGTGCCAGCAGCGCCACCGGGGCCCCGTTAGGATTGGACACTGAAGCTTTCTTT
-,-,TRBV30,TRBJ1-5,CAWSVYRDQPQHF,TGTGCCTGGAGTGTATACAGGGATCAGCCCCAGCATTTT
many,-,TRBV12-3/TRBV12-4,TRBJ1-1,CASSLARVNTEAFF,TGTGCCAGCAGTTTAGCTAGAGTGAACACTGAAGCTTTCTTT
many,-,TRBV12-3/TRBV12-4,TRBJ1-1,CASSSQAYTEAFF,TGTGCCAGCAGTTCTCAGGCATACACTGAAGCTTTCTTT
few,-,TRBV6-1,TRBJ2-5,CASSPRTAEAQYF,TGTGCCAGCAGCCCTCGGACAGCCGAGGCCCAGTACTTC
-,TRBD1,TRBV6-1,TRBJ1-2,CASSTRGRNYGYTF,TGTGCCAGCAGTACGAGGGGGCGCAACTATGGCTACACCTTC
many,TRBD1,TRBV30,TRBJ1-6,CAWSAPGTGRGSPLHF,TGTGCCTGGAGTGCCCCCGGGACAGGGAGGGGCTCACCCCTCCACTTT
many,-,TRBV27,TRBJ1-1,CASSGAGMNTEAFF,TGTGCCAGCAGCGGGGCAGGGATGAACACTGAAGCTTTCTTT
many,-,TRBV28,TRBJ1-1,CASSPGGDTEAFF,TGTGCCAGCAGTCCCGGGGGGGACACTGAAGCTTTCTTT
many,TRBD1,TRBV4-1,TRBJ1-1,CASSPGQVPEAFF,TGCGCCAGCAGCCCAGGACAGGTACCTGAAGCTTTCTTT
many,TRBD2,TRBV29-1,TRBJ2-5,CSHSSGQETQYF,TGCAGTCATTCTAGCGGCCAAGAGACCCAGTACTTC